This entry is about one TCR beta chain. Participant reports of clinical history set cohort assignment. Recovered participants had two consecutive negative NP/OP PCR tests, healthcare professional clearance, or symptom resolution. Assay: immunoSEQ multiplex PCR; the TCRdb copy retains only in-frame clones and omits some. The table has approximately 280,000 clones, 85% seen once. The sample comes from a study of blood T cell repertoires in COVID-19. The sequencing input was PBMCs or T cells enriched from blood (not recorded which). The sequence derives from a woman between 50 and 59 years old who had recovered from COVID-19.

In nucleotides, the CDR3 is TGTGCCAGCAGCCAAGATCTAGGTGAAAAACTGTTTTTT. Translated, it gives CASSQDLGEKLFF. The chain joins TRBV3-1 (or the pseudogene TRBV3-2) to TRBJ1-4; no clear D. CDR1 and CDR2 (germline): LGHDT, YNNKEL (reference sequence). V was trimmed by 0 bases and J by 7 bases, leaving 6 bases between them. This CDR3 spans 13 amino acids.